This T cell receptor beta chain was observed in a study of blood T cell repertoires in COVID-19. TCRdb's table, derived via immunoSEQ multiplex PCR, lists solely in-frame clones and lacks some. The repertoire holds around 180,000 clones, with roughly 80% as singletons. The V gene's germline CDR1 is MNHEY and CDR2 SVGAGI. This CDR3 is built from 15 residues. V was cut by 6 bases and J by 3 bases, with 17 bases left in between. This clone was detected a few times. V and J are TRBV6-5 and TRBJ1-2; D is ambiguous. The origin of this receptor is a woman in her twenties or thirties with acute or convalescent COVID-19. Specimen: peripheral blood. The CDR3 region has the DNA TGTGCCAGCAGCCGCGAAACGAGCGAGTACTATGGCTACACCTTC. Its protein product is CASSRETSEYYGYTF.